The entry that follows covers one T cell receptor beta chain sequence. The antigen is unknown. The repertoire was sequenced with immunoSEQ multiplex PCR; TCRdb's copy has only in-frame clones and lacks some. The top ten hold under 15% of the sample, which has 84,000 or so clones, about 85% seen once. The data were taken from a study of PD-L1 blockade in urothelial cancer. Study results and caveats: Tumor-linked clones in blood grew more by 3 weeks in durable-benefit patients.

The CDR3 totals 13 residues. Germline CDR1 reads KGHSH; CDR2 reads LQKENI. Trimming stripped 3 bases from V and 6 bases from J, with 12 bases between. The time point: pretreatment peripheral blood. Each individual provided 1 to 8 samples (taken pretreatment and on-treatment). Sequenced here: PBMCs, sampled around atezolizumab (anti-PD-L1) treatment. The chain combines TRBV18 with TRBJ2-7, with a possible D match to TRBD1 (5 bases). This receptor was taken from a man aged 55 to 69 with urothelial cancer. The CDR3 bases are TGTGCCAGCTCACCGAGTCAGGGCAGCGAGCAGTACTTC. This codes for CASSPSQGSEQYF.